This T cell receptor beta chain was retrieved from a study of control samples from healthy donors and cancer patients. Germline CDR1 is MNHEY and CDR2 is SVGAGI. Trimming shortened V by 2 bases and J by 1 base, and 5 bases separated the two germline ends. The length of the CDR3 is 13 residues. The method was immunoSEQ multiplex PCR; TCRdb's version includes in-frame clones alone and lacks a portion of them. The sample includes roughly 370,000 clones, around nine tenths of them seen just once. Sequencing was performed on PBMCs. The chain uses TRBV6-5 and TRBJ1-1; D uncertain. The sequence came from a man aged 40-50 years with head and neck cancer. CDR3 in amino acids: CASSYRRNTEAFF. In DNA, the CDR3 is TGTGCCAGCAGTTACCGAAGGAACACTGAAGCTTTCTTT.